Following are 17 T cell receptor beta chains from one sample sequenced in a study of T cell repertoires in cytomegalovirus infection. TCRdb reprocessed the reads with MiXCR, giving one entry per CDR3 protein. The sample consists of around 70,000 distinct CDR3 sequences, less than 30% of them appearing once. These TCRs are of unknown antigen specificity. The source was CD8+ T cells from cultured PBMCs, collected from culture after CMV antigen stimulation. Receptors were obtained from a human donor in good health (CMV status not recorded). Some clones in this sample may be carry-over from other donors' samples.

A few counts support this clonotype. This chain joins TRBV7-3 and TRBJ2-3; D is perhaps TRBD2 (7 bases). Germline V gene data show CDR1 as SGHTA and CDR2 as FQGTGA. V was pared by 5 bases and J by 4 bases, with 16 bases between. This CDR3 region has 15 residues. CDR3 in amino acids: CASSLLGGGPDTQYF. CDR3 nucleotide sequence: TGTGCCAGCAGCCTCCTTGGGGGGGGGCCAGATACGCAGTATTTT.

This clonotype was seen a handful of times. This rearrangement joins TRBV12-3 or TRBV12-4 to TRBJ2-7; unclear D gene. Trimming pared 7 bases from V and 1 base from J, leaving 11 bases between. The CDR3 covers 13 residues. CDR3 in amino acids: CASTGGLSYEQYF. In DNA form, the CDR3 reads TGTGCCAGCACTGGCGGATTATCCTACGAGCAGTACTTC.

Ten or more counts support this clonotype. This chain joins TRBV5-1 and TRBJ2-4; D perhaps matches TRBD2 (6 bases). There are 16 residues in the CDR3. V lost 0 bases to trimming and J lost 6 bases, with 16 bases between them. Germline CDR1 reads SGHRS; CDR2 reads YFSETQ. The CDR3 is CASSLDPGERRNIQYF. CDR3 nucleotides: TGCGCCAGCAGCTTGGACCCGGGGGAAAGGAGAAACATTCAGTACTTC. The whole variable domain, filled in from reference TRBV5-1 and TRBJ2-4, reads KAGVTQTPRYLIKTRGQQVTLSCSPISGHRSVSWYQQTPGQGLQFLFEYFSETQRNKGNFPGRFSGRQFSNSRSEMNVSTLELGDSALYLCASSLDPGERRNIQYFGAGTRLSVL.

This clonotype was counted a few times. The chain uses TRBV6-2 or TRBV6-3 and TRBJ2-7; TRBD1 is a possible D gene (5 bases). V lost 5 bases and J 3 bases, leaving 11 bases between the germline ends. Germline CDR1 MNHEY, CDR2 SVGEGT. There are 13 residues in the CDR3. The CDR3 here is CASSRTPLYEQYF. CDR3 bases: TGTGCCAGCAGTAGGACACCGCTCTACGAGCAGTACTTC.

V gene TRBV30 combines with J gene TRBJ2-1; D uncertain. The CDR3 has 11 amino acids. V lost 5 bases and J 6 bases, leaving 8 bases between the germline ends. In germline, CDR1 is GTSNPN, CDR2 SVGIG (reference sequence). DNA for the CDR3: TGTGCCTGGGCCTACATCAATGAGCAGTTCTTC. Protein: CAWAYINEQFF.

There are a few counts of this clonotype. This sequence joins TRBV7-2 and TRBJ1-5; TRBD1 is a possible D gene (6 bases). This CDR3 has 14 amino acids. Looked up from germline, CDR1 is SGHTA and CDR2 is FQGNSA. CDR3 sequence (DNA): TGTGCATCCTCCAGGGGCGGCAGCAATCAGCCCCAGCATTTT. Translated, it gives CASSRGGSNQPQHF. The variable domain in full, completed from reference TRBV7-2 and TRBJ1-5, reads GAGVSQSPSNKVTEKGKDVELRCDPISGHTALYWYRQSLGQGLEFLIYFQGNSAPDKSGLPSDRFSAERTGGSVSTLTIQRTQQEDSAVYLCASSRGGSNQPQHFGDGTRLSIL.

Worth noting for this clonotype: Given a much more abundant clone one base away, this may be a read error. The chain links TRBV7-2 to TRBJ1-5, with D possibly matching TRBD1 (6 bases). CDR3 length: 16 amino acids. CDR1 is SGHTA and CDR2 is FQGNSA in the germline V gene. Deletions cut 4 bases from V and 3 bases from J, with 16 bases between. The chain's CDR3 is CTSSSDSDIDNQPQHF. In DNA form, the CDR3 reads TGTACCAGCAGCTCGGACAGCGATATTGACAATCAGCCCCAGCATTTT.

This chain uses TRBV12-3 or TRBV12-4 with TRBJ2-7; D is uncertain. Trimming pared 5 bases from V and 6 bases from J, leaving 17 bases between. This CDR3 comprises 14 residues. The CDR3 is CASSPTFLLLEQYF. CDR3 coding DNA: TGTGCCAGCAGTCCGACGTTTCTACTACTCGAGCAGTACTTC.

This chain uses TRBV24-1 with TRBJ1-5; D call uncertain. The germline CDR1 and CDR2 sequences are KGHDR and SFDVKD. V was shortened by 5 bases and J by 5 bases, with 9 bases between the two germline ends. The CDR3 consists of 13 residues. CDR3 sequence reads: CATSALDDQPQHF. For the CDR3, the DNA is TGTGCCACCAGTGCCTTGGACGATCAGCCCCAGCATTTT.

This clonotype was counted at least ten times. The CDR3 region has the DNA TGTGCCAGCAGCCTAGATGGGGGCTTGGGCGCAGATACGCAGTATTTT. Protein sequence: CASSLDGGLGADTQYF. The V gene is TRBV7-2, the J gene TRBJ2-3; weak D call: TRBD1 (6 bases). V was shortened by 5 bases and J by 4 bases, with 19 bases between the two germline ends. CDR1 and CDR2 (germline): SGHTA, FQGNSA. The CDR3 is made up of 16 amino acids.

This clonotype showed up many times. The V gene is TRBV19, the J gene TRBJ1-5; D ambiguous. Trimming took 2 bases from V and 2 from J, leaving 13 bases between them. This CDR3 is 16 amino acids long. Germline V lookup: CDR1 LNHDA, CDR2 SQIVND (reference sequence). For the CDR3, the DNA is TGTGCCAGTAGTATATTTCAGACCATAGGCAATCAGCCCCAGCATTTT. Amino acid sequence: CASSIFQTIGNQPQHF.

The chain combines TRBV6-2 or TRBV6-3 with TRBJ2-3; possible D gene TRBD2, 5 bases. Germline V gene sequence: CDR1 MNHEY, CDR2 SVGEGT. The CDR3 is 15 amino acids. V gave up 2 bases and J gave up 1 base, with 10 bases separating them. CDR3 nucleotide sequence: TGTGCCAGCAGTTACCTCGGGGATGGCACAGATACGCAGTATTTT. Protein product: CASSYLGDGTDTQYF.

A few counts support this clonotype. The DNA for the CDR3 is TGTGCCAGCAGCTTAAGACTAGCGGGACTTCCGGATACGCAGTATTTT. Its translation is CASSLRLAGLPDTQYF. The genes are TRBV7-2 and TRBJ2-3; 11 bases fit TRBD2. Germline-derived CDR1 and CDR2 are SGHTA and FQGNSA. The J segment lost 6 bases and the V segment lost 2 bases, leaving 7 bases of the junction unmatched. There are 16 residues in the CDR3.

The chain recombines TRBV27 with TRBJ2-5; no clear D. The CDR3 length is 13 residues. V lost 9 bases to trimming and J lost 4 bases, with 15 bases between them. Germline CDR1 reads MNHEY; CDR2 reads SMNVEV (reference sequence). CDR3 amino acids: CASSRTIGETQYF. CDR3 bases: TGTGCCAGTTCCCGAACTATTGGAGAGACCCAGTACTTC.

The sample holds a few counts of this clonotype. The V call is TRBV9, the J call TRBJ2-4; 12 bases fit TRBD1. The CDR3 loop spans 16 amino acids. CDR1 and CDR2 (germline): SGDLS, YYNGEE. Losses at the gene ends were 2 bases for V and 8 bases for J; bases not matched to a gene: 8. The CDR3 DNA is TGTGCCAGCAGCGTTTCCTGGGACAGGGGGCGGGACATTCAGTACTTC. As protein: CASSVSWDRGRDIQYF.

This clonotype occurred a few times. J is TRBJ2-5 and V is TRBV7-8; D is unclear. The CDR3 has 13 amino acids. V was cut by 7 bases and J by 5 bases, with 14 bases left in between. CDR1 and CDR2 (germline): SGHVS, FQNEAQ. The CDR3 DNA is TGTGCCAGCATCCCGACTTATGCTGAGACCCAGTACTTC. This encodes CASIPTYAETQYF.

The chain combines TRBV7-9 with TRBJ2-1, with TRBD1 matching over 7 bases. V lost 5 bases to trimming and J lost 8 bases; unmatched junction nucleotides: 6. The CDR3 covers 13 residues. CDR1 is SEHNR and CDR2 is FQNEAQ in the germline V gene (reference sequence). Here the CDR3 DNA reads TGTGCCAGCAGCCTCAACAGGGGCTATGAGCAGTTCTTC. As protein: CASSLNRGYEQFF.